This record concerns one T cell receptor beta chain sequence. This entry belongs to a study of technical replicates of blood from several donors. The germline V gene encodes CDR1 MNHNS and CDR2 SASEGT. This CDR3 has 20 residues. With 0 bases clipped from V and 4 bases from J, the junction kept 19 bases outside the gene matches. Sequenced by immunoSEQ multiplex PCR; TCRdb stores in-frame clones only, minus some. The table includes roughly 76,000 clones, over 90% detected once. The sequenced sample was T cells isolated from PBMCs. This receptor was identified in a human donor in good health. The rearrangement links TRBV6-1 to TRBJ2-5; 8 bases match TRBD1. The CDR3 bases are TGTGCCAGCAGTGAAGCGCAGGGGCAGGGGGCCGGGTTCCGGAGAGAGACCCAGTACTTC. As protein: CASSEAQGQGAGFRRETQYF.